This T cell receptor (beta chain) was documented in a study of response to subunit inactivated influenza vaccine. Study observations and caveats: Authors suggested each seasonal influenza vaccination recruits few new T cells.

V lost 5 bases and J 4 bases, leaving 14 bases between the germline ends. This CDR3 is built from 13 residues. Germline V gene sequence: CDR1 DFQATT, CDR2 SNEGSKA (reference sequence). TCRdb analysed the RT-PCR reads with MiXCR anew, one entry per CDR3 protein. This table has over 650,000 distinct CDR3 sequences, approximately 18% appearing once. This clonotype was seen a handful of times. Its antigen is unknown. J is TRBJ1-1 and V is TRBV20-1, with unresolved D. This receptor was taken from a man aged 50 to 60 who received an inactivated influenza vaccine. The starting material was PBMCs from blood, obtained around 5 days after vaccination. The CDR3 sequence: CSAPVRGGTEAFF. As DNA, the CDR3 is TGCAGTGCTCCCGTACGGGGTGGCACTGAAGCTTTCTTT.